These 4 T cell receptor beta chains came from one sample sequenced in a study of blood T cell repertoires in COVID-19. TCRdb's copy holds only in-frame clones and misses some; the assay was immunoSEQ multiplex PCR. The table has about 170,000 clones, about 80% seen once. Sequencing was carried out using peripheral blood. The receptor set was obtained from a human donor with acute or convalescent COVID-19. The donor label of this sample is uncertain.

This clone was seen just once. The rearrangement links TRBV19 to TRBJ2-5; D unclear. Germline CDR1 reads LNHDA; CDR2 reads SQIVND (reference sequence). There are 14 residues in the CDR3. The ends were cut back, 5 bases at V and 3 bases at J, with 13 bases in the middle. The CDR3 nucleotides read TGTGCCAGTAGTTCCGTTGGCGGCGAAGAGACCCAGTACTTC. Residues: CASSSVGGEETQYF.

The chain uses TRBV5-1 and TRBJ2-3; D remains unclear. Germline values: CDR1 SGHRS, CDR2 YFSETQ. Trimming pared 4 bases from V and 1 base from J, leaving 16 bases between. The CDR3 has 16 residues. CDR3 nucleotide sequence: TGCGCCAGCAGCCCCCTGCCCACTACGGGCACAGATACGCAGTATTTT. Translation: CASSPLPTTGTDTQYF.

This chain links TRBV28 with TRBJ2-1, with a tentative D call TRBD2 (6 bases). In germline, CDR1 is MDHEN, CDR2 SYDVKM. Trimming took off 3 bases at V and 1 base at J, with 10 bases between the two ends. The CDR3 consists of 15 residues. In DNA, the CDR3 is TGTGCCAGCAGTTTTTGGGGGGAATCCTACAATGAGCAGTTCTTC. Its translation is CASSFWGESYNEQFF.

The chain is built from TRBV11-1 and TRBJ1-2; maybe TRBD1 (6 bases). Between the trimmed V and J ends, which lost 5 bases and 4 bases, there was a span of 17 bases. The CDR3 loop spans 15 amino acids. Germline values: CDR1 SGHAT, CDR2 FQDESV (reference sequence). CDR3 sequence reads: CASSERGGESYGYTF. The CDR3 DNA follows: TGTGCCAGCAGCGAAAGAGGGGGAGAGAGCTATGGCTACACCTTC.